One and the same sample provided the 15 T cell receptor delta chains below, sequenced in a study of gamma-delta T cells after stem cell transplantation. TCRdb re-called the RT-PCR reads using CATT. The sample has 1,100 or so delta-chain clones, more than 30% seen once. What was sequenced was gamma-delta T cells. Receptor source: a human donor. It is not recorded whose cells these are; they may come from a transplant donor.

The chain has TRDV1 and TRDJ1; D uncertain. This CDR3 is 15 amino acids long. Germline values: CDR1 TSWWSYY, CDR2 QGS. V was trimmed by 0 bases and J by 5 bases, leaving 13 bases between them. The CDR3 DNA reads TGTGCTCTTGGGGAACTAAGGAATCCCCCGGATAAACTCATCTTT. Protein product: CALGELRNPPDKLIF.

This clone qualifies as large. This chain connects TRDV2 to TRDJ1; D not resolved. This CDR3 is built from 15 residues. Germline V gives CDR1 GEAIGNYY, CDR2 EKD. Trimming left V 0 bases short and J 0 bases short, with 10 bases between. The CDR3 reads CACDTVGSNTDKLIF. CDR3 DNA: TGTGCCTGTGACACCGTAGGGTCCAACACCGATAAACTCATCTTT.

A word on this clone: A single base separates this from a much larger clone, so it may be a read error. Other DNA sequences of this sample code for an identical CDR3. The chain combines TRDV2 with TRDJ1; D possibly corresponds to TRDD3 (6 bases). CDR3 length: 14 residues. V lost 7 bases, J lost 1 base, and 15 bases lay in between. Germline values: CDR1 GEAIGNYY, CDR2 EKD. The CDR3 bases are TGTGCCTGCGACTCTCTGGGGATCACCGATAAACTCATCTTT. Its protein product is CACDSLGITDKLIF.

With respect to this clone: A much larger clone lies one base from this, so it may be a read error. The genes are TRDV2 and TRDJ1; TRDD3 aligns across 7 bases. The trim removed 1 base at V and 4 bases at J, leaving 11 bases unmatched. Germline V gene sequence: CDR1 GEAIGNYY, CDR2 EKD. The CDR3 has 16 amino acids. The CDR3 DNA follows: TGTGCCTGTGACACTATACTGGGGACACGGGGCGATAAACTCATCTTT. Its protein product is CACDTILGTRGDKLIF.

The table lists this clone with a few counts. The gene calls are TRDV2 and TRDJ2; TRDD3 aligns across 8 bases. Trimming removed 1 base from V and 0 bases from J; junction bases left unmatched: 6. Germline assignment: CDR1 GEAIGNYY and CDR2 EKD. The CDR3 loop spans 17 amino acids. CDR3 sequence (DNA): TGTGCCTGTGACACAGTCCCTGGGGGACCTTTGACAGCACAACTCTTCTTT. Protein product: CACDTVPGGPLTAQLFF.

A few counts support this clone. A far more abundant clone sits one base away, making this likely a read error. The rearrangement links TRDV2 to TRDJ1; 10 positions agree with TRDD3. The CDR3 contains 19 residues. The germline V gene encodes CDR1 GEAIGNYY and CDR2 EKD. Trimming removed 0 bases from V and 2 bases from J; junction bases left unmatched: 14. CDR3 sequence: CACDTIGPPGDTRTDKLIF. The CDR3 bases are TGTGCCTGTGACACCATAGGGCCACCGGGGGATACGAGAACCGATAAACTCATCTTT.

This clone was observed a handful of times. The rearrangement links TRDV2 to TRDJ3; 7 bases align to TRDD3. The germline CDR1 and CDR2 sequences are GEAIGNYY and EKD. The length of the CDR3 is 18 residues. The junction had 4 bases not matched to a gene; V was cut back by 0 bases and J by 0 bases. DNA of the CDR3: TGTGCCTGTGACACCGCTGGGGGTTTCTCCTGGGACACCCGACAGATGTTTTTC. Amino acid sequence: CACDTAGGFSWDTRQMFF.

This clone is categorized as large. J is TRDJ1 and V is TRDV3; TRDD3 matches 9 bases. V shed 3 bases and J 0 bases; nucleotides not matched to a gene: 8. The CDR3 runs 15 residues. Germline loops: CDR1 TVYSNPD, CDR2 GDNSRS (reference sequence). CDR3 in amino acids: CALSGGWDYTDKLIF. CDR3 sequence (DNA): TGTGCCTTATCTGGGGGATGGGATTACACCGATAAACTCATCTTT.

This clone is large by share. CDR3 amino acids: CACDTMTGPDKLIF. The CDR3 DNA sequence: TGTGCCTGTGACACTATGACTGGGCCCGATAAACTCATCTTT. The V and J genes are TRDV2 and TRDJ1, with TRDD3 as a possible D gene (6 bases). CDR1 is GEAIGNYY, CDR2 EKD, per germline. The germline V and J ends were trimmed by 1 base and 3 bases, with 11 bases remaining between them. CDR3 size: 14 residues.

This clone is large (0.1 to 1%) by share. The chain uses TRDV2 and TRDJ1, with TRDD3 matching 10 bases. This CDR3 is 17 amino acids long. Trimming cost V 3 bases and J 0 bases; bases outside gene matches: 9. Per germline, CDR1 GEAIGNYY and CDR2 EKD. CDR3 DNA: TGTGCCTGTGACGCCCTACTGGGGGATGAGTACACCGATAAACTCATCTTT. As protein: CACDALLGDEYTDKLIF.

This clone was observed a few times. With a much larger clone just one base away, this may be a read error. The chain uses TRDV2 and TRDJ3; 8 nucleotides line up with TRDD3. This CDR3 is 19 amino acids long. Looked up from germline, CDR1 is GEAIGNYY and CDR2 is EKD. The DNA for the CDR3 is TGTGCCTGTGGCACCGCTGGGGGAACGAGCTCCTGGGACACCCGACAGATGTTTTTC. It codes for CACGTAGGTSSWDTRQMFF.

This CDR3 is CACDTATGGYSNSSWDTRQMFF. CDR3 in DNA: TGTGCCTGTGACACCGCTACTGGGGGATACTCTAACAGCTCCTGGGACACCCGACAGATGTTTTTC. V is TRDV2 and J is TRDJ3, with TRDD3 matching 12 bases. CDR3 size: 22 residues. Germline V gene lookup returns CDR1 GEAIGNYY and CDR2 EKD. V shed 0 bases and J 0 bases; nucleotides not matched to a gene: 11.

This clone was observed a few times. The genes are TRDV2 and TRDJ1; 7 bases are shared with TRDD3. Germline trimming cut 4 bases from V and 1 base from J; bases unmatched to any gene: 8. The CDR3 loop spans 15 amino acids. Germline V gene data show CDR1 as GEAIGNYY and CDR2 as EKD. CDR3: CACEPMGDVTDKLIF. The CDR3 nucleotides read TGTGCCTGTGAACCGATGGGGGACGTCACCGATAAACTCATCTTT.

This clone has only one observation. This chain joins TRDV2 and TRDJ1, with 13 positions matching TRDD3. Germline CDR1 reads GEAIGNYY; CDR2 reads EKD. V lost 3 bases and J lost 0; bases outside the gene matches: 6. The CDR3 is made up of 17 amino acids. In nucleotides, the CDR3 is TGTGCCTGTGACTCTGTACTGGGGGATACGGACACCGATAAACTCATCTTT. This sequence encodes CACDSVLGDTDTDKLIF.

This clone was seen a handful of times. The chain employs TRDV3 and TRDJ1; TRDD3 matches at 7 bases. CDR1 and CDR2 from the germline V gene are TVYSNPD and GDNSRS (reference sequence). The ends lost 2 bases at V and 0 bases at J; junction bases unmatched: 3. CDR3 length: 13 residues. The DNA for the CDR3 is TGTGCCTTTGTGGGGGACGACACCGATAAACTCATCTTT. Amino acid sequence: CAFVGDDTDKLIF.